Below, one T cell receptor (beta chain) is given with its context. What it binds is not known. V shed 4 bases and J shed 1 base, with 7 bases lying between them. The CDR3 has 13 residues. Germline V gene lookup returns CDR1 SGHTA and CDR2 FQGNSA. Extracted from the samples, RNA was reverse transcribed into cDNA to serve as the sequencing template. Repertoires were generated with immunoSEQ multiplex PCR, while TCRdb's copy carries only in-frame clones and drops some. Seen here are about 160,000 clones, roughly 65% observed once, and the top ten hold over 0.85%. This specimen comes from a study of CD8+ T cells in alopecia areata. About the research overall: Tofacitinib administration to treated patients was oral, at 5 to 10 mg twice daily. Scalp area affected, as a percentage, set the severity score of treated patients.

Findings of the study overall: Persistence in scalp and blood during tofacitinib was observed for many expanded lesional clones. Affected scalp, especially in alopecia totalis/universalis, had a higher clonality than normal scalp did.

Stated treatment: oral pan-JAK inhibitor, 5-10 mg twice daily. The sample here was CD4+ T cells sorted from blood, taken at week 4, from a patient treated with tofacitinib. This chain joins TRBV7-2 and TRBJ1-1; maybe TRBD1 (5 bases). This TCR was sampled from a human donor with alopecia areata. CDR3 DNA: TGTGCCAGCAGCTCCGACAGGAACACTGAAGCTTTCTTT. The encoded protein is CASSSDRNTEAFF. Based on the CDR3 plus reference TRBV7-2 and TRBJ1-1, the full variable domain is GAGVSQSPSNKVTEKGKDVELRCDPISGHTALYWYRQSLGQGLEFLIYFQGNSAPDKSGLPSDRFSAERTGGSVSTLTIQRTQQEDSAVYLCASSSDRNTEAFFGQGTRLTVV.